This entry lists 32 T cell receptor beta chains sequenced from one sample in a study of blood T cell repertoires in COVID-19. Measured with immunoSEQ multiplex PCR; TCRdb has only the in-frame clones, and not every one. The sample includes about 250,000 clones, roughly 85% of them seen just once. Specimen: PBMCs or T cells enriched from blood (not recorded which). Every receptor here comes from a woman aged 45-65 years with acute COVID-19.

V gene TRBV6-5 combines with J gene TRBJ2-7, with D perhaps matching TRBD1 (5 bases). The germline CDR1 and CDR2 sequences are MNHEY and SVGAGI. V lost 5 bases, J lost 6 bases, and 14 bases lay in between. CDR3 length: 13 residues. DNA for the CDR3: TGTGCCAGCAGTAGACAGCCTTGGGGCGAGCAGTACTTC. Translated, it gives CASSRQPWGEQYF.

The chain employs TRBV11-2 and TRBJ2-7; D not resolved. Germline lookup yields CDR1 SGHAT and CDR2 FQNNGV. This CDR3 comprises 13 residues. Trimming left V 3 bases short and J 2 bases short, with 8 bases between. The chain's CDR3 is CASSLGRTYEQYF. The CDR3 nucleotides read TGTGCCAGCAGCTTGGGCCGAACCTACGAGCAGTACTTC.

The V call is TRBV5-1, the J call TRBJ2-5, with 15 bases fitting TRBD2. The CDR3 totals 18 residues. The germline V gene encodes CDR1 SGHRS and CDR2 YFSETQ. Germline trimming cut 4 bases from V and 1 base from J; bases unmatched to any gene: 8. CDR3 loop: CASSAGTSGGTLQETQYF. DNA of the CDR3: TGCGCCAGCAGCGCCGGGACTAGCGGGGGGACCCTCCAAGAGACCCAGTACTTC. Complete variable domain (other parts from reference TRBV5-1 and TRBJ2-5): KAGVTQTPRYLIKTRGQQVTLSCSPISGHRSVSWYQQTPGQGLQFLFEYFSETQRNKGNFPGRFSGRQFSNSRSEMNVSTLELGDSALYLCASSAGTSGGTLQETQYFGPGTRLLVL.

Regarding this clone: Mismatch with germline at one junction end may stem from a read error. The chain carries TRBV7-7 and TRBJ1-4; D not certain. The V gene's germline CDR1 is SSHAT and CDR2 FNYEAQ (reference sequence). The CDR3 runs to 15 residues. The CDR3 spells CASSLTSGTNEKLFF. In DNA, the CDR3 is TGTGCTAGCAGCTTGACAAGCGGAACTAATGAAAAACTGTTTTTT.

V is TRBV5-6 and J is TRBJ2-5; weak D call: TRBD1 (6 bases). The germline V and J ends were trimmed by 0 bases and 4 bases, with 10 bases remaining between them. The CDR3 is 14 residues long. Germline V gives CDR1 SGHDT, CDR2 YYEEEE. The CDR3 bases are TGTGCCAGCAGCTTGGTCCAGGGGCGAGAGACCCAGTACTTC. Translating gives CASSLVQGRETQYF.

The CDR3 loop is CAISETDSEYQPQHF. CDR3 DNA sequence: TGTGCCATCAGTGAGACGGACAGCGAATATCAGCCCCAGCATTTT. The V gene is TRBV10-3, the J gene TRBJ1-5, with D perhaps matching TRBD1 (6 bases). Germline loops: CDR1 ENHRY, CDR2 SYGVKD. The CDR3 consists of 15 residues. V gave up 2 bases and J gave up 5 bases, with 13 bases separating them.

The gene calls are TRBV5-6 and TRBJ2-1; 9 bases line up with TRBD1. The CDR3 loop spans 15 amino acids. Trimming cost V 4 bases and J 7 bases; bases outside gene matches: 9. Germline lookup yields CDR1 SGHDT and CDR2 YYEEEE. The CDR3 loop is CASSLSGQGRNEQFF. The CDR3 DNA reads TGTGCCAGCAGCCTTTCCGGACAGGGGAGGAATGAGCAGTTCTTC.

This chain joins TRBV9 and TRBJ1-3, with a tentative D call TRBD1 (5 bases). The CDR3 length is 16 residues. Trimming removed 3 bases from V and 4 bases from J, with 17 bases in between. Germline CDR1 is SGDLS and CDR2 is YYNGEE. The CDR3 reads CASSATDIIVGNTIYF. CDR3 nucleotide sequence: TGTGCCAGCAGCGCGACGGACATAATTGTCGGAAACACCATATATTTT. Full variable domain (remainder filled in from reference TRBV9 and TRBJ1-3): DSGVTQTPKHLITATGQRVTLRCSPRSGDLSVYWYQQSLDQGLQFLIQYYNGEERAKGNILERFSAQQFPDLHSELNLSSLELGDSALYFCASSATDIIVGNTIYFGEGSWLTVV.

The chain uses TRBV15 and TRBJ1-5; 7 bases are a match to TRBD1. CDR1 and CDR2 (germline): LNHNV, YYDKDF (reference sequence). This CDR3 contains 17 residues. V trimming: 5 bases; J trimming: 2 bases; junction bases outside the gene matches: 12. CDR3: CATSPGPGTVGNQPQHF. In DNA form, the CDR3 reads TGTGCCACCAGCCCGGGGCCAGGGACAGTCGGCAATCAGCCCCAGCATTTT.

CDR3 nucleotide sequence: TGTGCCATCAGTGAGTCGAGGGCGACCACTGAAGCTTTCTTT. Residues: CAISESRATTEAFF. V and J are TRBV10-3 and TRBJ1-1, with no clear D. The CDR3 contains 14 residues. Germline V gives CDR1 ENHRY, CDR2 SYGVKD. With 0 bases removed from V and 4 bases from J, the gap between germline ends came to 9 bases.

The chain combines TRBV6-5 with TRBJ2-2; D might be TRBD2 (7 bases). Trimming cost V 5 bases and J 5 bases, with 15 bases left between them. CDR1 and CDR2 (germline): MNHEY, SVGAGI. CDR3 length: 15 amino acids. The CDR3 nucleotides are TGTGCCAGCAGTCCCGAGGGGGGGGCGACCGGGGAGCTGTTTTTT. Protein: CASSPEGGATGELFF.

This clone has more than one count but fewer than ten. The chain is built from TRBV27 and TRBJ1-1, with a possible D match to TRBD1 (6 bases). The CDR3 spans 13 residues. V lost 3 bases and J lost 4, with 9 bases in between. CDR1 is MNHEY and CDR2 is SMNVEV in the germline V gene (reference sequence). The CDR3, as DNA: TGTGCCAGCAGTTTCTCAGGGGCCACTGAAGCTTTCTTT. Translated: CASSFSGATEAFF.

This chain links TRBV29-1 with TRBJ1-2; no clear D. The germline V and J ends were trimmed by 2 bases and 6 bases, with 16 bases remaining between them. There are 14 residues in the CDR3. Germline V CDR1 and CDR2: SQVTM, ANQGSEA. The CDR3 sequence: CSVERRSGDDGYTF. CDR3 sequence (DNA): TGCAGCGTTGAAAGGCGTAGTGGAGATGATGGCTACACCTTC.

The chain recombines TRBV7-2 with TRBJ1-5, with a possible D match to TRBD1 (6 bases). V was pared by 1 base and J by 9 bases, with 13 bases between. Germline-derived CDR1 and CDR2 are SGHTA and FQGNSA. This CDR3 has 14 amino acids. DNA of the CDR3: TGTGCCAGCAGCTTAGAACAGGGTGGCATGCCCCAGCATTTT. This translates into CASSLEQGGMPQHF.

V and J are TRBV5-1 and TRBJ2-2, with TRBD2 matching over 11 bases. CDR3 length: 19 amino acids. Germline assignment: CDR1 SGHRS and CDR2 YFSETQ. The ends lost 3 bases at V and 5 bases at J; junction bases unmatched: 15. The CDR3 coding sequence is TGCGCCAGCAGCTCAGACATTAATACCGGGACTAGCGGAACCGGGGAGCTGTTTTTT. Protein: CASSSDINTGTSGTGELFF.

The rearrangement uses TRBV3-1 (or the pseudogene TRBV3-2) and TRBJ1-2; 10 positions agree with TRBD1. V lost 1 base, J lost 8 bases, and 7 bases stayed unmatched. CDR3 length: 15 residues. The germline V gene has CDR1 LGHDT and CDR2 YNNKEL (reference sequence). CDR3 sequence reads: CASSQAAGTGVGYTF. For the CDR3, the DNA is TGTGCCAGCAGCCAAGCCGCCGGGACAGGGGTGGGCTACACCTTC.

This chain joins TRBV5-4 and TRBJ2-2; D is unresolved. From germline, CDR1 is SGHNT and CDR2 YYREEE (reference sequence). The CDR3 has 14 residues. Trimming shortened V by 2 bases and J by 0 bases, and 5 bases separated the two germline ends. The CDR3 loop is CASSFNTNTGELFF. CDR3 DNA sequence: TGTGCCAGCAGCTTTAATACGAACACCGGGGAGCTGTTTTTT.

The CDR3 DNA follows: TGTGCCAGAAGCCCTCATGGGGGGTGGAATGGCTACACCTTC. Translation: CARSPHGGWNGYTF. The chain combines TRBV7-5 with TRBJ1-2. TRBV7-5 is given as a pseudogene. The CDR3 spans 14 residues.

V usage is TRBV5-1 and J usage is TRBJ2-7; 11 bases line up with TRBD1. This CDR3 region has 14 residues. The V gene's germline CDR1 is SGHRS and CDR2 YFSETQ. J was trimmed by 6 bases and V by 4 bases; bases with no gene match: 6. The CDR3 nucleotides are TGCGCCAGCAGCCCGCGGACAGGGGGCACCGAGCAGTACTTC. It translates to CASSPRTGGTEQYF.

The chain uses TRBV4-3 and TRBJ1-2; TRBD1 is a possible D gene (6 bases). Germline CDR1 reads LGHNA; CDR2 reads YSLEER. The CDR3 consists of 14 residues. Between the trimmed V and J ends, which lost 1 base and 7 bases, there was a span of 13 bases. The CDR3 here is CASSQVGGRGGYTF. The CDR3 nucleotides are TGCGCCAGCAGCCAAGTAGGGGGAAGGGGTGGCTACACCTTC.

The chain combines TRBV15 with TRBJ1-2, with 7 bases identical to TRBD1. Germline V CDR1 and CDR2: LNHNV, YYDKDF (reference sequence). Trimming took 0 bases from V and 8 from J; bases not matched to a gene: 6. This CDR3 has 14 residues. The CDR3 protein is CATSRDLGQFGYTF. CDR3 nucleotide sequence: TGTGCCACCAGCAGAGATCTGGGACAGTTCGGCTACACCTTC.

V usage is TRBV6-2 or TRBV6-3 and J usage is TRBJ1-1; no clear D. V was cut by 4 bases and J by 1 base, with 13 bases left in between. The CDR3 has 15 residues. The V gene's germline CDR1 is MNHEY and CDR2 SVGEGT. DNA of the CDR3: TGTGCCAGCAGTTCCCCGGGAGGTTGGAACACTGAAGCTTTCTTT. Its protein is CASSSPGGWNTEAFF.

This chain uses TRBV15 with TRBJ1-3, with D unresolved. With 0 bases removed from V and 0 bases from J, the gap between germline ends came to 15 bases. The CDR3 loop spans 18 amino acids. From germline, CDR1 is LNHNV and CDR2 YYDKDF (reference sequence). CDR3 in amino acids: CATSRDIAGSGSGNTIYF. DNA for the CDR3: TGTGCCACCAGCAGAGATATCGCGGGGTCCGGCTCTGGAAACACCATATATTTT. Looking up the rest from reference TRBV15 and TRBJ1-3 gives the full variable domain: DAMVIQNPRYQVTQFGKPVTLSCSQTLNHNVMYWYQQKSSQAPKLLFHYYDKDFNNEADTPDNFQSRRPNTSFCFLDIRSPGLGDTAMYLCATSRDIAGSGSGNTIYFGEGSWLTVV.

The chain recombines TRBV29-1 with TRBJ1-5; 10 positions match TRBD1. CDR1 SQVTM and CDR2 ANQGSEA come from the germline V gene. Losses at the gene ends were 6 bases for V and 6 bases for J; bases not matched to a gene: 2. This CDR3 contains 12 residues. This chain's CDR3 is CSVGTGVQPQHF. CDR3 nucleotide sequence: TGCAGCGTCGGGACAGGGGTTCAGCCCCAGCATTTT.

CDR3 region: CASSPTWVRANEKLFF. In DNA, the CDR3 is TGTGCCAGCAGCCCGACGTGGGTCAGGGCAAATGAAAAACTGTTTTTT. The chain joins TRBV27 to TRBJ1-4, with a tentative D call TRBD1 (5 bases). Trimming took 6 bases from V and 5 from J, leaving 19 bases between them. CDR1 is MNHEY, CDR2 SMNVEV, per germline (reference sequence). This CDR3 region has 16 residues.

This chain joins TRBV7-2 and TRBJ1-6; weak D call: TRBD1 (6 bases). Germline CDR1 reads SGHTA; CDR2 reads FQGNSA. V lost 4 bases to trimming and J lost 9 bases, with 13 bases between them. This CDR3 spans 14 amino acids. The DNA for the CDR3 is TGTGCCAGCAGCTCAGGACAGATGAGTTCACCCCTCCACTTT. It codes for CASSSGQMSSPLHF.

This clone was seen once. The V call is TRBV14, the J call TRBJ2-1; weak D call: TRBD2 (6 bases). Per the germline V gene, CDR1 is SGHDN and CDR2 is FVKESK. The CDR3 has 12 residues. The V gene lost 3 bases and the J gene lost 9 bases, with 9 bases spanning the gap. The chain's CDR3 is CASSHRGSEQFF. The CDR3 DNA sequence: TGTGCCAGCAGCCATCGGGGGAGTGAGCAGTTCTTC.

V and J are TRBV25-1 and TRBJ2-1; TRBD2 is a possible D gene (5 bases). CDR1 MGHDK and CDR2 SYGVNS come from the germline V gene. The CDR3 runs to 13 residues. Trimming shortened V by 3 bases and J by 10 bases, and 13 bases separated the two germline ends. The DNA for the CDR3 is TGTGCCAGCAGTGATTTCGCCCAGCGGGAGCAGTTCTTC. Translating gives CASSDFAQREQFF.

The genes are TRBV6-5 and TRBJ2-2; no definite D call. Germline values: CDR1 MNHEY, CDR2 SVGAGI. Between the trimmed V and J ends, which lost 5 bases and 8 bases, there was a span of 9 bases. The CDR3 extends over 12 amino acids. CDR3 coding DNA: TGTGCCAGCAGTCCTGAGATAGGGGAGCTGTTTTTT. It yields the protein CASSPEIGELFF.

Turning to this clone: Additional DNA sequences in this sample encode the identical CDR3. V usage is TRBV18 and J usage is TRBJ1-1; D unclear. Trimming stripped 6 bases from V and 3 bases from J, with 11 bases between. The CDR3 sequence is 13 residues long. Per the germline V gene, CDR1 is KGHSH and CDR2 is LQKENI. CDR3 region: CASSRDRDTEAFF. Here the CDR3 DNA reads TGTGCCAGCTCGCGAGATCGGGACACTGAAGCTTTCTTT.

J is TRBJ1-5 and V is TRBV4-1; D remains unclear. This CDR3 region has 15 residues. Germline V gene sequence: CDR1 MGHRA, CDR2 YSYEKL. Between the trimmed V and J ends, which lost 0 bases and 0 bases, there was a span of 6 bases. The CDR3 DNA reads as TGCGCCAGCAGCCAAGATCACGGTAGCAATCAGCCCCAGCATTTT. Its translation: CASSQDHGSNQPQHF.

This sequence joins TRBV6-4 and TRBJ1-1, with 7 bases lining up with TRBD1. Trimming at V came to 6 bases and at J to 1 base, leaving 5 bases not matched to a gene. The germline gives CDR1 MRHNA, CDR2 SNTAGT. The CDR3 is 14 amino acids. CDR3 amino acids: CASRARQGNTEAFF. CDR3 nucleotide sequence: TGTGCCAGCAGGGCGAGACAGGGGAACACTGAAGCTTTCTTT.